Reported below is one T cell receptor (beta chain). Antigen unknown. These data come from a study of shared clonotypes between healthy human individuals. Donors were healthy HIV-negative adults without recently reported acute infections or vaccinations. The germline V gene has CDR1 MGHRA and CDR2 YSYEKL. Trimming stripped 3 bases from V and 9 bases from J, with 9 bases between. The CDR3 runs to 12 residues. Study conclusions and caveats: The represented genetic and exposure-history diversity was limited by the small number of donors. It was the non-shared clonotypes that had lower generation probabilities than clonotypes shared by all four donors.

Generated by immunoSEQ multiplex PCR, the TCRdb table keeps only in-frame clones and is missing some. The table lists some 650,000 clones, almost 97% of them singletons, with 0.057% in the top ten. The rearrangement joins TRBV4-1 to TRBJ1-5; unclear D gene. The receptor's source is a woman younger than 45 in good health. The sequencing input was naive CD4+ T cells sorted from blood. The subset: CD45RA+ positively selected. CDR3 loop: CASSQPSGPQHF. The CDR3 bases are TGCGCCAGCAGCCAGCCCTCCGGGCCCCAGCATTTT.